This T cell receptor (beta chain) derives from a study of STAT5B mutations in CD4+ large granular lymphocyte leukemia. A note on this clone: Its antigen is currently unknown.

Sequencing was at survey level. In the original processing: A clonotype over 5% of the repertoire counted as a possible leukemic clone, under 75 overall. Clones were read by immunoSEQ multiplex PCR, and TCRdb kept only the in-frame ones, dropping some. V and J calls and clone size follow that table, whereas D and trimming were derived from the DNA. The sample includes 6,000 or so clones, around 74% of them seen just once. Depending on availability, patient cells were bead-separated fractions or unselected PBMC. There are 13 residues in the CDR3. Germline V gene data show CDR1 as MNHNS and CDR2 as SASEGT. V lost 6 bases and J 4 bases, leaving 12 bases between the germline ends. Points from the study as a whole: Roughly 27% of private leukemic clonotypes occurred rarely in other patients' non-leukemic repertoires.

Sequenced sample: PBMCs. This chain joins TRBV6-1 and TRBJ1-2; D may be TRBD1 (5 bases). This sequence was found in a woman in her 70s with CD4+ T-cell large granular lymphocyte leukemia. The CDR3 protein is CASSEGLIYGYTF. CDR3 nucleotide sequence: TGTGCCAGCAGCGAGGGACTGATCTATGGCTACACCTTC.